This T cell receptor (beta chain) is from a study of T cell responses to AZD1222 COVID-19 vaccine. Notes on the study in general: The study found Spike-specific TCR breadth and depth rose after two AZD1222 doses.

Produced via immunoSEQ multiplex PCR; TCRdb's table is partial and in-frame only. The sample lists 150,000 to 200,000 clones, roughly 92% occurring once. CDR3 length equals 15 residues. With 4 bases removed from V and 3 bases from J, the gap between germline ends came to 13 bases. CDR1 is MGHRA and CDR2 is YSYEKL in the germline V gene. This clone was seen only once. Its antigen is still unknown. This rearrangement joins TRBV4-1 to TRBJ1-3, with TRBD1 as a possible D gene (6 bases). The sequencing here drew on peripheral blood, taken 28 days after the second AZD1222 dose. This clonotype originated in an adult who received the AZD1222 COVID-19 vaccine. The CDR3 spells CASSLDRFGGNTIYF. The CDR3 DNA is TGCGCCAGCAGCCTTGACAGGTTCGGTGGAAACACCATATATTTT.